The 2 T cell receptor beta chains reported below all come from one sample, sequenced in a study of identical twins. From the 5' RACE reads, TCRdb called clonotypes with MiXCR, one entry per CDR3 protein. This table holds 1,800,000 or so distinct CDR3 sequences, under 35% found once. Source material: cord blood. These receptors all stem from a newborn girl in good health.

A few counts support this clonotype. The chain combines TRBV18 with TRBJ2-3, with 16 nucleotides matching TRBD2. V gave up 1 base and J gave up 4 bases; unmatched junction bases: 5. The CDR3 has 18 residues. The germline CDR1 and CDR2 sequences are KGHSH and LQKENI. This chain's CDR3 is CASSPQGLAGGPSDTQYF. For the CDR3, the DNA is TGTGCCAGCTCACCACAGGGACTAGCGGGAGGGCCCTCAGATACGCAGTATTTT.

The rearrangement joins TRBV7-9 to TRBJ2-3; possible D gene TRBD1, 6 bases. This CDR3 is built from 15 residues. The germline CDR1 and CDR2 sequences are SEHNR and FQNEAQ (reference sequence). Trimming took off 1 base at V and 1 base at J, with 9 bases between the two ends. The CDR3 is CASSLERTGTDTQYF. Here the CDR3 DNA reads TGTGCCAGCAGCTTAGAAAGGACAGGCACAGATACGCAGTATTTT.